The sequence of this TCR beta chain was determined in a study of cytomegalovirus exposure and HLA in healthy donors. Study overall: Roughly 180 million T cells yielded some 120 million unique TCR beta sequences in earlier analysis.

PCR was performed using 60 Vbeta and 13 Jbeta primers. Sequencing used immunoSEQ multiplex PCR; TCRdb keeps in-frame clones, though not all of them. The data show 110,000 to 150,000 clones, roughly 79% seen once. J lost 9 bases, V lost 3 bases, and 2 bases had no gene match. The CDR3 extends over 11 amino acids. CDR1 SNHLY and CDR2 FYNNEI come from the germline V gene. Sequenced input: PBMCs. This sequence joins TRBV2 and TRBJ2-7; 7 nucleotides line up with TRBD2. The origin of this receptor is a woman aged 25 to 39 in good health and CMV-seronegative. For the CDR3, the DNA is TGTGCCAGCAGTGACGGGAGGAGGCAGTACTTC. This translates into CASSDGRRQYF. Combining the CDR3 with reference TRBV2 and TRBJ2-7 gives the whole variable domain EPEVTQTPSHQVTQMGQEVILRCVPISNHLYFYWYRQILGQKVEFLVSFYNNEISEKSEIFDDQFSVERPDGSNFTLKIRSTKLEDSAMYFCASSDGRRQYFGPGTRLTVT.